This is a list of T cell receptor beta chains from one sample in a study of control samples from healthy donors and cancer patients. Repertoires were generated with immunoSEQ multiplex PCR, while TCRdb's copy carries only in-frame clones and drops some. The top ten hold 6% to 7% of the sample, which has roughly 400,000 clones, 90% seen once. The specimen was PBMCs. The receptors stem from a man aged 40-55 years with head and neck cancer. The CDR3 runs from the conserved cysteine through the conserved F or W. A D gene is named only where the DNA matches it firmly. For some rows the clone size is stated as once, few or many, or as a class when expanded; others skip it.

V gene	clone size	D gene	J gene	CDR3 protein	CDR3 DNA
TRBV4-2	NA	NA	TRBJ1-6	CASTFGSGQGNSPLHF	TGTGCCAGCACCTTTGGGTCGGGCCAGGGTAATTCACCCCTCCACTTT
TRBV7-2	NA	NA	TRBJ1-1	CASSRTRVTEAFF	TGTGCCAGCAGTCGCACCAGGGTTACTGAAGCTTTCTTT
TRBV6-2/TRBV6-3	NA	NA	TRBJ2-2	CASSYSRETGELFF	TGTGCCAGCAGTTACTCGAGGGAAACCGGGGAGCTGTTTTTT
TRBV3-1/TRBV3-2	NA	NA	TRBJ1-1	CASSQDLAGGKAFF	TGTGCCAGCAGCCAAGATCTTGCGGGGGGCAAAGCTTTCTTT
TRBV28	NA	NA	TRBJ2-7	CASIDSNDYEQYF	TGTGCCAGCATTGATTCAAATGACTACGAGCAGTACTTC
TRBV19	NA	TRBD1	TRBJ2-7	CASSAPKQGAREQYF	TGTGCCAGTAGTGCGCCGAAACAGGGGGCGAGGGAGCAGTACTTC
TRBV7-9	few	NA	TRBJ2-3	CASLVGWGTDTQYF	TGTGCCAGCCTAGTTGGTTGGGGCACAGATACGCAGTATTTT
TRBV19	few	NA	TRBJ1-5	CASSIGVGQPQHF	TGTGCCAGTAGTATCGGGGTAGGCCAGCCCCAGCATTTT
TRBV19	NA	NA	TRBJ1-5	CASSRTGSNQPQHF	TGTGCCAGTAGTAGGACGGGGAGCAATCAGCCCCAGCATTTT
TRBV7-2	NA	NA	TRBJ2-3	CASSLGGGVGDTQYF	TGTGCCAGCAGCTTAGGAGGCGGGGTAGGAGATACGCAGTATTTT
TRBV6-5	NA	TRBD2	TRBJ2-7	CASRISGRGYEQYF	TGTGCCAGCAGAATTAGCGGGAGGGGGTACGAGCAGTACTTC
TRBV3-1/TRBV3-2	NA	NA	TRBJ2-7	CASSQEKVTAYEQYF	TGTGCCAGCAGCCAAGAGAAGGTGACGGCCTACGAGCAGTACTTC
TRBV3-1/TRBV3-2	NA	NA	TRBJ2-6	CASSRAGANVLTF	TGTGCCAGCAGCAGAGCTGGGGCCAACGTCCTGACTTTC
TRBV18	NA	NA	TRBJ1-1	CASSPPTNRLNTEAFF	TGTGCCAGCTCACCACCGACAAATCGGTTGAACACTGAAGCTTTCTTT
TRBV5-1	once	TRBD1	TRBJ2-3	CASSLEDRVTDTQYF	TGCGCCAGCAGCTTGGAGGACAGGGTCACTGATACGCAGTATTTT
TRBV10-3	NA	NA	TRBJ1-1	CAISERRQGSNTEAFF	TGTGCCATCAGTGAGAGGAGGCAGGGATCAAACACTGAAGCTTTCTTT
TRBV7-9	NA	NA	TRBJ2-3	CASSLGTSTDTQYF	TGTGCCAGCAGCCTCGGGACTAGCACAGATACGCAGTATTTT
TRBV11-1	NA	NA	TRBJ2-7	CASTLGVGGYEQYF	TGTGCCAGCACCTTGGGTGTCGGGGGCTACGAGCAGTACTTC
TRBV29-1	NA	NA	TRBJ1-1	CSVDEGDTEAFF	TGCAGCGTTGATGAAGGGGACACTGAAGCTTTCTTT
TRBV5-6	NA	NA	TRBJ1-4	CASSLRETWLEKLFF	TGTGCCAGCAGCTTGAGAGAGACGTGGCTTGAAAAACTGTTTTTT
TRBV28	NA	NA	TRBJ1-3	CASSLSGGGGNTIYF	TGTGCCAGCAGTTTATCCGGTGGGGGGGGAAACACCATATATTTT
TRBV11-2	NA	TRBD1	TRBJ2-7	CASSPGTGSSYEQYF	TGTGCCAGCAGCCCCGGGACAGGGAGCTCCTACGAGCAGTACTTC
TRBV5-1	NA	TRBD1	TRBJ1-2	CASSAGQGDYGYTF	TGCGCCAGCAGCGCAGGACAGGGAGACTATGGCTACACCTTC
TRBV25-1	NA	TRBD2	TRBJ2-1	CASSDSGRGQFF	TGTGCCAGCAGTGATAGCGGGCGGGGACAGTTCTTC
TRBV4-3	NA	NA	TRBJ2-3	CASSRQGSDTQYF	TGCGCCAGCAGCCGCCAGGGCTCGGATACGCAGTATTTT
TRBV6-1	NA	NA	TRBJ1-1	CASSDLDATEAFF	TGTGCCAGCAGTGACCTGGACGCCACTGAAGCTTTCTTT
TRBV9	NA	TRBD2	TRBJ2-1	CASSPLAGGRDEQFF	TGTGCCAGCAGCCCGTTAGCGGGAGGGCGTGATGAGCAGTTCTTC
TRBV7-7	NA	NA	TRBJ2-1	CASSPGFSSYNEQFF	TGTGCTAGCAGCCCGGGATTCAGCTCCTACAATGAGCAGTTCTTC
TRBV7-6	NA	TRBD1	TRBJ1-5	CASSLEQGRQQPQHF	TGTGCCAGCAGCTTGGAACAGGGGAGGCAACAGCCCCAGCATTTT
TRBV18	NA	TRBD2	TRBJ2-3	CASSPPLLAGGSDTQYF	TGTGCCAGCTCACCACCTTTACTAGCGGGAGGATCCGATACGCAGTATTTT
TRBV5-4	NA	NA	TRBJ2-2	CASSLRLGNTGELFF	TGTGCCAGCAGCTTGCGGCTAGGGAACACCGGGGAGCTGTTTTTT